This T cell receptor (beta chain) was identified in a study of siplizumab effects on memory and regulatory T cells. Study-level results: Mapping to unstimulated subsets was achieved for only a minor fraction of alloreactive clones. Proliferating siplizumab-cultured Tregs lacked confirmed suppressive function. Naive T cells looked more diverse than memory cells and looked like major alloresponse contributors.

A word on this clone: The target antigen is unknown.

Approximately 10^5 TCR templates underwent assay in every sample. Repertoires were generated with immunoSEQ multiplex PCR, while TCRdb's copy carries only in-frame clones and drops some. The sample holds approximately 100,000 clones; about 94% are singletons and the top ten take roughly 0.16%. This CDR3 spans 15 amino acids. V lost 5 bases to trimming and J lost 5 bases; unmatched junction nucleotides: 5. Germline values: CDR1 SGHTA, CDR2 FQGTGA. This sequence originates from a human donor in good health. Source material: non-Treg CD4+ T cells sorted from blood. V is TRBV7-3 and J is TRBJ2-3; 12 bases fit TRBD2. The CDR3 loop reads CASSTGLAGGDTQYF. CDR3 bases: TGTGCCAGCAGCACGGGACTAGCGGGTGGAGATACGCAGTATTTT.